This is a list of T cell receptor beta chains from one sample in a study of blood T cell repertoires in COVID-19. Libraries were prepared by immunoSEQ multiplex PCR; TCRdb keeps only in-frame clonotypes and omits some of them. The table lists 150,000 or so clones, 80% of them singletons, with around 6% in the top ten. The sequenced sample was PBMCs or T cells enriched from blood (not recorded which). The receptor source for this set is a man in his forties who had recovered from COVID-19. Each CDR3 is given with its conserved first and last residue. D genes are given only for firm matches. Only part of the rows carry a size: once, few, many, or a class if the clone is expanded.

j_call: TRBJ2-3
v_call: TRBV14
d_call: TRBD1
clone_size: .
cdr3_aa: CASSQLGGHTDTQYF
cdr3_nt: TGTGCCAGCAGCCAGTTAGGGGGCCACACAGATACGCAGTATTTT

j_call: TRBJ2-1
v_call: TRBV5-4
d_call: TRBD1
clone_size: .
cdr3_aa: CASSPGRDRGLKTYNEQFF
cdr3_nt: TGTGCCAGCAGCCCGGGGCGGGACAGGGGGCTCAAAACCTACAATGAGCAGTTCTTC

j_call: TRBJ2-6
v_call: TRBV24-1
d_call: .
clone_size: .
cdr3_aa: CATSDPDSGANVLTF
cdr3_nt: TGTGCCACCAGTGACCCCGACAGTGGGGCCAACGTCCTGACTTTC

j_call: TRBJ1-2
v_call: TRBV3-1/TRBV3-2
d_call: .
clone_size: few
cdr3_aa: CASSQGQGGYTF
cdr3_nt: TGTGCCAGCAGCCAAGGGCAGGGAGGCTACACCTTC

j_call: TRBJ2-5
v_call: TRBV20-1
d_call: TRBD2
clone_size: .
cdr3_aa: CSASQSGGARETQYF
cdr3_nt: TGCAGTGCTAGTCAAAGCGGGGGGGCCAGAGAGACCCAGTACTTC

j_call: TRBJ2-7
v_call: TRBV3-1/TRBV3-2
d_call: TRBD1
clone_size: once
cdr3_aa: CASSPTGTGGIYEQYF
cdr3_nt: TGTGCCAGCAGCCCAACCGGGACAGGGGGCATCTACGAGCAGTACTTC

j_call: TRBJ2-5
v_call: TRBV27
d_call: TRBD2
clone_size: once
cdr3_aa: CASSMYSGGARETQYF
cdr3_nt: TGTGCCAGCAGTATGTATAGCGGGGGGGCCAGGGAGACCCAGTACTTC

j_call: TRBJ2-1
v_call: TRBV7-9
d_call: .
clone_size: .
cdr3_aa: CASSLDGSEQFF
cdr3_nt: TGTGCCAGCAGCTTAGATGGGAGTGAGCAGTTCTTC

j_call: TRBJ1-2
v_call: TRBV13
d_call: .
clone_size: .
cdr3_aa: CASSLGLRGGYTF
cdr3_nt: TGTGCCAGCAGCTTAGGCCTAAGGGGAGGCTACACCTTC

j_call: TRBJ1-4
v_call: TRBV5-4
d_call: TRBD1
clone_size: .
cdr3_aa: CASSPQGEDNEKLFF
cdr3_nt: TGTGCCAGCAGCCCTCAGGGGGAGGATAATGAAAAACTGTTTTTT

j_call: TRBJ2-1
v_call: TRBV24-1
d_call: TRBD2
clone_size: once
cdr3_aa: CATSVTGTSGRQFF
cdr3_nt: TGTGCCACCAGTGTCACCGGGACTAGCGGGAGGCAGTTCTTC

j_call: TRBJ1-1
v_call: TRBV2
d_call: TRBD1
clone_size: .
cdr3_aa: CASNLGGQGGPNTEAFF
cdr3_nt: TGTGCCAGCAACCTGGGGGGACAGGGTGGTCCGAACACTGAAGCTTTCTTT